This TCR beta chain was captured in a study of beta chain features in type 1 diabetes. Expressed TCRB transcripts got sequenced, as all isolated RNA was reverse transcribed. The repertoire was sequenced with immunoSEQ multiplex PCR; TCRdb's copy has only in-frame clones and lacks some. The table records about 290,000 clones, about 7.8% of them present only once. CDR3 length equals 13 residues. Per germline, CDR1 LNHDA and CDR2 SQIVND (reference sequence). V was cut by 6 bases and J by 4 bases, with 7 bases left in between. The rearrangement links TRBV19 to TRBJ2-6; D remains unclear. The source material was central memory CD4+ T cells from blood. The clonotype originates from a woman between 18 and 29 years old in good health. The CDR3 nucleotides are TGTGCCAGTAGCCAAACCGGGGCCAACGTCCTGACTTTC. Translating it yields CASSQTGANVLTF.